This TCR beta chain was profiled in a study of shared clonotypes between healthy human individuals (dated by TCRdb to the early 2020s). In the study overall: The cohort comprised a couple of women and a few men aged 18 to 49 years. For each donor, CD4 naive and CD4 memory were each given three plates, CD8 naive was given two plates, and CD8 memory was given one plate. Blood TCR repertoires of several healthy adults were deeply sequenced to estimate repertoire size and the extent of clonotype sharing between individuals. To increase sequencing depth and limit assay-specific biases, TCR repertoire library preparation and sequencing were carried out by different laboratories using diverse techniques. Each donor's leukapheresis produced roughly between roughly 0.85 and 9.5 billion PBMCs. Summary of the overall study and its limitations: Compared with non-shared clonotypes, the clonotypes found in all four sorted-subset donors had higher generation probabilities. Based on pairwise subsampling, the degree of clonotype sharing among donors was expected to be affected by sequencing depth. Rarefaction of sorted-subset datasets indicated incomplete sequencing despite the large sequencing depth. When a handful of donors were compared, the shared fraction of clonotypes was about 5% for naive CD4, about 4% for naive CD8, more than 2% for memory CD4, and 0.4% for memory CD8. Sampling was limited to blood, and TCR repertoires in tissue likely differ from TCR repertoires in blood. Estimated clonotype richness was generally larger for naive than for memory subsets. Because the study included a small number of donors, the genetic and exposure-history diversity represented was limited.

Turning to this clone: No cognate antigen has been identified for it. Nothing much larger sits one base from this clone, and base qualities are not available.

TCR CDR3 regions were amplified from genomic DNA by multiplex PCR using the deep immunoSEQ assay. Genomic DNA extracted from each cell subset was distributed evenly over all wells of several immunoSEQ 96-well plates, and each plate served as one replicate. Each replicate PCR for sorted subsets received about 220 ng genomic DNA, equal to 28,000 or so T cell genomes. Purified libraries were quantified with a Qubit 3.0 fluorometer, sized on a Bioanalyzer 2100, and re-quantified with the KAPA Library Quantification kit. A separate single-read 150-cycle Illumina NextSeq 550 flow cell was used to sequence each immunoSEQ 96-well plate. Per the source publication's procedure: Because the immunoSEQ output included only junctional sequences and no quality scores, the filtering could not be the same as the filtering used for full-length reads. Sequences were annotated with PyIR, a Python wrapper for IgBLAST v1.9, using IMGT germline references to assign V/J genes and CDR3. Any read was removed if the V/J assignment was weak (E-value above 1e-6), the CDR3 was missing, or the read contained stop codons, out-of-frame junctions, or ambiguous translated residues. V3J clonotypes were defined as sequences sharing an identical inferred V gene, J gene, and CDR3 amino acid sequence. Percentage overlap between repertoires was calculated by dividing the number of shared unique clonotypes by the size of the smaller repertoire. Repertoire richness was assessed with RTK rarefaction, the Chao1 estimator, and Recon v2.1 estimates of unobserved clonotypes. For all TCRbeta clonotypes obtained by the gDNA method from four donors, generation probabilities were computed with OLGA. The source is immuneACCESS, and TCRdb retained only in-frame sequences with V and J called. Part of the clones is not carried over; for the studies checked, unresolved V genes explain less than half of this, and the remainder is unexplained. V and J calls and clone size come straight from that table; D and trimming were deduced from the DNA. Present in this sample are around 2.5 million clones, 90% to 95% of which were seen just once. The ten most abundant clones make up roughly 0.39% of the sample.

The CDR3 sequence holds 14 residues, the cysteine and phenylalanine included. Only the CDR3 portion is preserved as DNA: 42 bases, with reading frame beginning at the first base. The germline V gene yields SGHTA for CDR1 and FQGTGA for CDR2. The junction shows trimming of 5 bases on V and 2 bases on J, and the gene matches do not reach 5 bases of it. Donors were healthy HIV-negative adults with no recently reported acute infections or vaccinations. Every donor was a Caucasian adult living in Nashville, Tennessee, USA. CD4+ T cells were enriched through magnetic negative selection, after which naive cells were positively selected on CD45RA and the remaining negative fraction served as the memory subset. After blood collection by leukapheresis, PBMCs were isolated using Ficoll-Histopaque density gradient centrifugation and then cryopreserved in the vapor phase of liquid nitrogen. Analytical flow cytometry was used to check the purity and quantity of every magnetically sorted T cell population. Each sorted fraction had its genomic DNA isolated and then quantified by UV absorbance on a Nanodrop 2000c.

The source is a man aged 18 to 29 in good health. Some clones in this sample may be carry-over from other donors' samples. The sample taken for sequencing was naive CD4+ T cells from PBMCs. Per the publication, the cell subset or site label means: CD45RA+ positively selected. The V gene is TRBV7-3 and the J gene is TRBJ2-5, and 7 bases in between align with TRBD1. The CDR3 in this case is CASSPTGRQETQYF. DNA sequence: TGTGCCAGCAGCCCGACAGGGCGGCAAGAGACCCAGTACTTC.